A single sample gave rise to the 3 T cell receptor beta chains below, sequenced in a study of technical replicates of blood from a few donors. Measured with immunoSEQ multiplex PCR; TCRdb has only the in-frame clones, and not every one. Seen here are more than 65,000 clones, approximately 93% observed once, and the top ten hold about 0.41%. Sequenced: T cells isolated from PBMCs. The receptors originated from a human donor in good health.

CDR3 bases: TGTGCCAGCAGCTTAGGTTCCCAGGGGGGCGAGCAGTACTTC. Amino acids: CASSLGSQGGEQYF. The rearrangement links TRBV7-9 to TRBJ2-7; D is possibly TRBD1 (7 bases). Deletions cut 1 base from V and 6 bases from J, with 13 bases between. Germline V lookup: CDR1 SEHNR, CDR2 FQNEAQ (reference sequence). The CDR3 is made up of 14 amino acids.

This clone appeared once. This chain links TRBV10-3 with TRBJ1-2, with 12 bases that match TRBD1. V shed 2 bases and J 5 bases; nucleotides not matched to a gene: 9. Per germline, CDR1 ENHRY and CDR2 SYGVKD. The CDR3 contains 17 residues. The DNA of the CDR3 is TGTGCCATCAGTGAGCCGGGGACAGGGGGCGGCGAGTATGGCTACACCTTC. Its protein is CAISEPGTGGGEYGYTF.

Concerning this clone itself: Different DNA sequences within this sample yield the same CDR3. V is TRBV9 and J is TRBJ2-7; a weak D match, TRBD1 (5 bases). Per germline, CDR1 SGDLS and CDR2 YYNGEE. V was pared by 0 bases and J by 1 base, with 11 bases between. This CDR3 region has 15 residues. The CDR3: CASSVGTGSSYEQYF. The DNA for the CDR3 is TGTGCCAGCAGCGTAGGTACAGGATCATCCTACGAGCAGTACTTC.